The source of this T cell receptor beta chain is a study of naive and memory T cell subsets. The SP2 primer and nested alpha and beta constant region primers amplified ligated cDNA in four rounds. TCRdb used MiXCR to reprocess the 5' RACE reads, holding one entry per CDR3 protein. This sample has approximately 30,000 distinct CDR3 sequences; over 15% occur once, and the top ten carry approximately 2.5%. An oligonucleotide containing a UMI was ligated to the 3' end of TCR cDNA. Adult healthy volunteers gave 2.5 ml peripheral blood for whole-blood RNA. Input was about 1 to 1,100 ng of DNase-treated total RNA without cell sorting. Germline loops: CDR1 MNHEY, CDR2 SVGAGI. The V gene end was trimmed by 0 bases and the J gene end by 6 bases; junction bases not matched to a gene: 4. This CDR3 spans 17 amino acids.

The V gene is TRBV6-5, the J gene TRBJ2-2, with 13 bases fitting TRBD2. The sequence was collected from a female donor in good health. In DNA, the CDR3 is TGTGCCAGCAGTTACTCCCTGACTAGCGGGGGGCCCGGGGAGCTGTTTTTT. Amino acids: CASSYSLTSGGPGELFF.